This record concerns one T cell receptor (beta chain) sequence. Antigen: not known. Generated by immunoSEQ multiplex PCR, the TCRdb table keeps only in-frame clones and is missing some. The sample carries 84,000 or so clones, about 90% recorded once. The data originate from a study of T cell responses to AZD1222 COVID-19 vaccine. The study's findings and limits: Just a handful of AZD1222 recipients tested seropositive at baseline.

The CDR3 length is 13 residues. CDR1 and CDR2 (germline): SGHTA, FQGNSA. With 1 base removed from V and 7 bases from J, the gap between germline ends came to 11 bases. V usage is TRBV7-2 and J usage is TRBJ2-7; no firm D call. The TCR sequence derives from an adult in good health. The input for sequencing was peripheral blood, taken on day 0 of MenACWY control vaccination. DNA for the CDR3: TGTGCCAGCAGCTTAGGGAGCAGGAGAGAGCAGTACTTC. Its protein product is CASSLGSRREQYF.